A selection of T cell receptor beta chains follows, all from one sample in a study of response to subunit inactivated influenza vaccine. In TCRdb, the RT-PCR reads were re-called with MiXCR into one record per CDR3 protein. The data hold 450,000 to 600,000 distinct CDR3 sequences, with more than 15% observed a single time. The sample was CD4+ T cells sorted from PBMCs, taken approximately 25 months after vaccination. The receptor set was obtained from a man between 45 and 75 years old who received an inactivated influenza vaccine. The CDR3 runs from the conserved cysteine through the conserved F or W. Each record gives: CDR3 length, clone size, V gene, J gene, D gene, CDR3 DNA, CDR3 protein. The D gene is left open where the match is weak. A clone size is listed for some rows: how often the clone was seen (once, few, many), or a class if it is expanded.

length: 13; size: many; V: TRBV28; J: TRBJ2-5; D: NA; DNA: TGTGCCAGCAGTTTTGGGGGGCCTGAGACCCAGTACTTC; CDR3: CASSFGGPETQYF
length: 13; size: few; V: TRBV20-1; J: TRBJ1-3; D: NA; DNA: TGCAGTGCTAGAGACCTGGGTGGAAACACCATATATTTT; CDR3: CSARDLGGNTIYF
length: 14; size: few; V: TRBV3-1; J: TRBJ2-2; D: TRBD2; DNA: TGTGCCAGCAGCCGTAGCGGGGCCTCCGGGGAGCTGTTTTTT; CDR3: CASSRSGASGELFF
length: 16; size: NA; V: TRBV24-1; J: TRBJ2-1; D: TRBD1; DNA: TGTGCCACCAGTGATGGACAGGGGGCGCGGTACAATGAGCAGTTCTTC; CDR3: CATSDGQGARYNEQFF
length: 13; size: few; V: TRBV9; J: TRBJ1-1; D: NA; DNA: TGTGCCAGCAGCCCGGACACGAACACTGAAGCTTTCTTT; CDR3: CASSPDTNTEAFF
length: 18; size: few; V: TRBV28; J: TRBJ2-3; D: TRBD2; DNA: TGTGCCAGCAGTCCCTCCGGGGGACTAGCGGGGGGCACAGATACGCAGTATTTT; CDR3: CASSPSGGLAGGTDTQYF
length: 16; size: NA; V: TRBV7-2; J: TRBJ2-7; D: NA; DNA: TGTGCCAGCAGCCCAGTCGGCGGGGTGAGCTCCTACGAGCAGTACTTC; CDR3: CASSPVGGVSSYEQYF
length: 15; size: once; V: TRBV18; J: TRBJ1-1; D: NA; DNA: TGTGCCAGCTCACCTCCATGGAAGCCGAACACTGAAGCTTTCTTT; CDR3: CASSPPWKPNTEAFF
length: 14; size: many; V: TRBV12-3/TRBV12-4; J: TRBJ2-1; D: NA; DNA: TGTGCCAGCAGTTTATTAGTGATGAGAGGTGAGCAGTTCTTC; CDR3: CASSLLVMRGEQFF
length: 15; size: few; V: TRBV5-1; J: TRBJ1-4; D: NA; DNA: TGCGCCAGCAGCTTGGCCACAGGGTCGGGTGAAAAACTGTTTTTT; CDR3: CASSLATGSGEKLFF
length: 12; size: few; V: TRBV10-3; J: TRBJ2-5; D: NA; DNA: TGTGCCATCAGTGATCAAAGAGAGACCCAGTACTTC; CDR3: CAISDQRETQYF
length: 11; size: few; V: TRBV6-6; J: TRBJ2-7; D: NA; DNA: TGTGCCAGCGCCCGGGACTACGAGCAGTACTTC; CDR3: CASARDYEQYF
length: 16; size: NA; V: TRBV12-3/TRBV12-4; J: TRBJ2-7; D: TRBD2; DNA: TGTGCCAGCAGTTCCGGGACTAGCGGGAGGACCTACGAGCAGTACTTC; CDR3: CASSSGTSGRTYEQYF
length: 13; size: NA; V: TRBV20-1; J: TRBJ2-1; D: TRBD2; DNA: TGCAGTGCTAGGGGACTAGAGTACAATGAGCAGTTCTTC; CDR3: CSARGLEYNEQFF
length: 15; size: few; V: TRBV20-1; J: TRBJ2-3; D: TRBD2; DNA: TGCAGTGCTAGCCCCATTGGGGGGGATCAAGATACGCAGTATTTT; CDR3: CSASPIGGDQDTQYF
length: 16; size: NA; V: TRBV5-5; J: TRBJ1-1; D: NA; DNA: TGTGCCAGCAGCTTGGCCGTGCGAGTTATGAACACTGAAGCTTTCTTT; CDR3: CASSLAVRVMNTEAFF
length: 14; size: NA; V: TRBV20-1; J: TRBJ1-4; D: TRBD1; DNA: TGCAGTGCCATCGCCGGGACAGGGGTTGAAAAACTGTTTTTT; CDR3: CSAIAGTGVEKLFF
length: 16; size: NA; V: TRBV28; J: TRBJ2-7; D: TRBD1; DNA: TGTGCCAGCAGGGGAACCGGGACAGGAAGGGCCTACGAGCAGTACTTC; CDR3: CASRGTGTGRAYEQYF
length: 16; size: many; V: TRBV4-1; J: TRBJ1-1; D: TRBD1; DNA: TGCGCCAGCACTACTGGGGGAAACAGGGGAGGGACTGAAGCTTTCTTT; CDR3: CASTTGGNRGGTEAFF
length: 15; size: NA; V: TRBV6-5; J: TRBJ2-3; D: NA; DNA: TGTGCCAGCAGTTACACCTGGGGACGTACAGATACGCAGTATTTT; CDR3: CASSYTWGRTDTQYF
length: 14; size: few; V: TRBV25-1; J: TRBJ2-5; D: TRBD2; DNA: TGTGCCAGCAGACTAGCGGGAGAGTGGGAGACCCAGTACTTC; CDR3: CASRLAGEWETQYF
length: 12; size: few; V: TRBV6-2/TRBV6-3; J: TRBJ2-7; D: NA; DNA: TGTGCCAGCAGGGGCCTAACCTACGAGCAGTACTTC; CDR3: CASRGLTYEQYF
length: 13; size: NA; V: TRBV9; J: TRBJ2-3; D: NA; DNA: TGTGCCAGCAGCGTAGGAATCTCAGATACGCAGTATTTT; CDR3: CASSVGISDTQYF
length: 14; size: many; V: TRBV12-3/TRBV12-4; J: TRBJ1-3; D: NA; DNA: TGTGCCAGCAGTTTAGGGGCGGCTGGAAACACCATATATTTT; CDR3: CASSLGAAGNTIYF
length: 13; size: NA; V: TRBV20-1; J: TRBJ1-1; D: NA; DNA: TGCAGTGCTAGAGGCAGCCAGAACACTGAAGCTTTCTTT; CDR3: CSARGSQNTEAFF
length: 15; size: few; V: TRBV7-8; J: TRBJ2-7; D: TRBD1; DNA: TGTGCCAGCAGCTTGGGGGACAGCCCGAGCTACGAGCAGTACTTC; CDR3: CASSLGDSPSYEQYF
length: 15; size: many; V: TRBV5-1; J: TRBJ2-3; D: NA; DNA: TGCGCCAGCAGCTTTGGGGGAGCGGGCACAGATACGCAGTATTTT; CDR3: CASSFGGAGTDTQYF
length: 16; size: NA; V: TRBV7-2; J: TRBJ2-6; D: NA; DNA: TGTGCCAGCAGCTTAGTTGAGGGCCTGAGGGCCAACGTCCTGACTTTC; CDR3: CASSLVEGLRANVLTF
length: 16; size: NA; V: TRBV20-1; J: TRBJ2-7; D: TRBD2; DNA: TGCAGTGCCAACCCGGGACTAGCGGGGTTATTTTCCGAGCAGTACTTC; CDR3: CSANPGLAGLFSEQYF
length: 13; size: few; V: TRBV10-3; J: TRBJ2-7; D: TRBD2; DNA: TGTGCCATCGGGGGGGACTGGGAGGGGGAGCAGTACTTC; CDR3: CAIGGDWEGEQYF
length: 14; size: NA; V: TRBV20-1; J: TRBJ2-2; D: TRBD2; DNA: TGCAGTGCTAGTCAGCTAGCGGGAGCCGGGGAGCTGTTTTTT; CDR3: CSASQLAGAGELFF
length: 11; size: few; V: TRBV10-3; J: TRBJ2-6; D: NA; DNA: TGTGCCACCCAGGGGCTTAACGTCCTGACTTTC; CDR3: CATQGLNVLTF
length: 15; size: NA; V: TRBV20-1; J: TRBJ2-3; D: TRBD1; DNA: TGCAGTGCACCAGATCCGGGACAGGGGTGGAATACGCAGTATTTT; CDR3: CSAPDPGQGWNTQYF
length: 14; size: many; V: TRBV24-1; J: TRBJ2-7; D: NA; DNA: TGTGCCACCAGTGATTCACAGAATCTAGCCGAGCAGTACTTC; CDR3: CATSDSQNLAEQYF
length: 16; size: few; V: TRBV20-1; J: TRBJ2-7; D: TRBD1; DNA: TGCAGTGCTCGCTTCGTGCGGGACAGGGGGCTCAACGAGCAGTACTTC; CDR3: CSARFVRDRGLNEQYF
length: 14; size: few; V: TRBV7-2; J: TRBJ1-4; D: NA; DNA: TGTGCCAGCACCCCCCCCGGAGGAGGGGAAAAACTGTTTTTT; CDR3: CASTPPGGGEKLFF
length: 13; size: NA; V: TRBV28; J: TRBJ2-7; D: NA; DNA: TGTGCCAGCAGTTTACCAGTTACGGGTGAGCAGTACTTC; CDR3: CASSLPVTGEQYF
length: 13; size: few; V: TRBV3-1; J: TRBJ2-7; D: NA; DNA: TGTGCCAGCAGCCAAGATTTAAAGGGACGGGTCAACTTC; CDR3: CASSQDLKGRVNF
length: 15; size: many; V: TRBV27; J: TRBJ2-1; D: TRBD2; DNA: TGTGCCAGCAGTTTGTTCGCGGGAGGGCGCAATGAGCAGTTCTTC; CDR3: CASSLFAGGRNEQFF
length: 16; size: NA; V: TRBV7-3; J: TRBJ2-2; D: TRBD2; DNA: TGTGCCAGCAGCCACCGCGGGGGTGAAAGCACCGGGGAGCTGTTTTTT; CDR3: CASSHRGGESTGELFF
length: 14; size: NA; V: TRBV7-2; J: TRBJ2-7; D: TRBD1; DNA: TGTGCCAGCAGCCTTGACAGGGCGCGGGACGAGCAGTACTTC; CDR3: CASSLDRARDEQYF
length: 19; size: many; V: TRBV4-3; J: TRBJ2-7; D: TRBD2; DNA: TGCGCCAGCAGCCAAGATTTTAAGGCGGAGGGAGGGCCACTATACGAGCAGTACTTC; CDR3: CASSQDFKAEGGPLYEQYF
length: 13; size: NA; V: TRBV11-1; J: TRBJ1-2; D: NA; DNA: TGTGCCAGCCGCTCCACTCGGGCCGGAAGCTACACCTTC; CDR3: CASRSTRAGSYTF
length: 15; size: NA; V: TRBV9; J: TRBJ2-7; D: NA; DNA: TGTGCCAGCAGCCTCGACCCAGGGACAACTTACGAGCAGTACTTC; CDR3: CASSLDPGTTYEQYF
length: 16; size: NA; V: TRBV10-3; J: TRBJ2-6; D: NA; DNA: TGTGCCATCAACCAAGACAGCTCCTCTGGGGCCAACGTCCTGACTTTC; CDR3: CAINQDSSSGANVLTF
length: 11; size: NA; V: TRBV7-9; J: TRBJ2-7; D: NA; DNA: TGTGCCAGCAGCTACCAGAACGAGCAGTACTTC; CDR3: CASSYQNEQYF
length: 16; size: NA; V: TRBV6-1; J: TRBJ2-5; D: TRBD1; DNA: TGTGCCAGCAGTGAAGCCGGACAGGGTCCTCAAGAGACCCAGTACTTC; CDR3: CASSEAGQGPQETQYF
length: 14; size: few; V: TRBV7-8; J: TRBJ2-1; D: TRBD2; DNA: TGTGCCAGCAGCTTACCAAGACTAGCTGCTGAGCAGTTCTTC; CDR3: CASSLPRLAAEQFF
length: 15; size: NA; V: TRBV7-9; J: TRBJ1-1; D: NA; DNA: TGTGCCAGCACCCCGAGGGAGACCGGGGCTCTCAAAGCTTTCTTT; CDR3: CASTPRETGALKAFF